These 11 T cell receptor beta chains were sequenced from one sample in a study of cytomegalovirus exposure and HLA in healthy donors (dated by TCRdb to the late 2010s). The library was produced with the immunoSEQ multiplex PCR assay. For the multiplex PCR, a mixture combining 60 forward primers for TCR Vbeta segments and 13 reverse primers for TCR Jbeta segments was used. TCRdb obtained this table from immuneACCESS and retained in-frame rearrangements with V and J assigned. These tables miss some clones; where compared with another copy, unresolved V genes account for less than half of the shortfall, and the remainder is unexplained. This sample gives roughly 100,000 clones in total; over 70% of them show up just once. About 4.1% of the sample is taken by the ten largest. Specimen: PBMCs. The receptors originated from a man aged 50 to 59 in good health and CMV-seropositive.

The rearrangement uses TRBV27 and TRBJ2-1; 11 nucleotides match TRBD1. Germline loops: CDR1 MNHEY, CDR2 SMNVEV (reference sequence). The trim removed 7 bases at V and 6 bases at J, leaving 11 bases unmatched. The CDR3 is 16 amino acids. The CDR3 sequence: CASTRAGTGGGNEQFF. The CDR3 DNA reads TGTGCCAGCACGAGGGCCGGGACAGGGGGGGGCAATGAGCAGTTCTTC.

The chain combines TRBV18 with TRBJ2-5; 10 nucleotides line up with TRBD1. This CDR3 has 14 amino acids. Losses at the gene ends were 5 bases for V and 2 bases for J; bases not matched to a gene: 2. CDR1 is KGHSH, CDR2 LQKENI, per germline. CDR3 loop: CASSGQGGQETQYF. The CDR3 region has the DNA TGTGCCAGCTCAGGACAGGGGGGACAAGAGACCCAGTACTTC.

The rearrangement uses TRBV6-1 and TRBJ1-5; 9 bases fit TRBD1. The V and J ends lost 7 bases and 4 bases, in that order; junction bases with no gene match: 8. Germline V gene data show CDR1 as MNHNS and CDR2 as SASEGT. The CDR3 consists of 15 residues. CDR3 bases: TGTGCCAGCACCGCGGGACAGGGAGGAAATCAGCCCCAGCATTTT. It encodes CASTAGQGGNQPQHF.

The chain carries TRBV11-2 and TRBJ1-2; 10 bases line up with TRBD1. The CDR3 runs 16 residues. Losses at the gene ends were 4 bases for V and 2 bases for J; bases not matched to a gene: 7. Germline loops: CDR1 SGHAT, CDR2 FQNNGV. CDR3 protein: CASSSDVTGGNYGYTF. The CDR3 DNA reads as TGTGCCAGCAGCTCGGACGTGACAGGGGGCAACTATGGCTACACCTTC. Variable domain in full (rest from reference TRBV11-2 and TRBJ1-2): EAGVAQSPRYKIIEKRQSVAFWCNPISGHATLYWYQQILGQGPKLLIQFQNNGVVDDSQLPKDRFSAERLKGVDSTLKIQPAKLEDSAVYLCASSSDVTGGNYGYTFGSGTRLTVV.

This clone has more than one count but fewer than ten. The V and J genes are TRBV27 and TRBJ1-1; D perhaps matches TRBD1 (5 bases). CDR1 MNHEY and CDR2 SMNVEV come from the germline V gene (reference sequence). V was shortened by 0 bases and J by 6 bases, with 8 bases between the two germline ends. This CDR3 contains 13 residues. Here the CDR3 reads CASSLSGDSEAFF. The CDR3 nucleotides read TGTGCCAGCAGTTTATCTGGGGACTCTGAAGCTTTCTTT.

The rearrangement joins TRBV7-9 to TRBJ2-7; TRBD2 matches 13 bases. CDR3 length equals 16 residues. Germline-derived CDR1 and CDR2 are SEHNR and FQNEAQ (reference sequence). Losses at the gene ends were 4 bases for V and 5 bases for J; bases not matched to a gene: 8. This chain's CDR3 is CASSSPTSGRLNEQYF. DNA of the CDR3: TGTGCCAGCAGCTCCCCGACTAGCGGGAGGCTAAACGAGCAGTACTTC.

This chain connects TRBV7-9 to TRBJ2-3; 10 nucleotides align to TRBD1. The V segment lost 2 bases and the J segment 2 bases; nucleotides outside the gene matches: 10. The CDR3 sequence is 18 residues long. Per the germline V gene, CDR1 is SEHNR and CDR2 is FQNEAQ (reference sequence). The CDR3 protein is CASSLTRSGTGVTDTQYF. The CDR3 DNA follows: TGTGCCAGCAGCTTAACGAGATCCGGGACAGGGGTCACAGATACGCAGTATTTT.

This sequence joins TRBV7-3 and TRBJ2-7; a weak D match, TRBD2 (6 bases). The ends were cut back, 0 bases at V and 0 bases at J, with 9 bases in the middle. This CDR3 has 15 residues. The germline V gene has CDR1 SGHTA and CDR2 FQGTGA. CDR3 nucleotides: TGTGCCAGCAGCTTAACTTCCGGGAGCTCCTACGAGCAGTACTTC. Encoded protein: CASSLTSGSSYEQYF. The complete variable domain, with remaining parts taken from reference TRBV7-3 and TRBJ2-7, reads GAGVSQTPSNKVTEKGKYVELRCDPISGHTALYWYRQSLGQGPEFLIYFQGTGAADDSGLPNDRFFAVRPEGSVSTLKIQRTERGDSAVYLCASSLTSGSSYEQYFGPGTRLTVT.

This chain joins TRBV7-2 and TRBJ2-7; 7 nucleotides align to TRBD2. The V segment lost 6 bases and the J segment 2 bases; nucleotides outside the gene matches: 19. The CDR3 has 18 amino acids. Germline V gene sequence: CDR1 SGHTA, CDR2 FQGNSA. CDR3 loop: CASRTDRGGSNKPYEQYF. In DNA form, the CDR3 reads TGTGCCAGCAGGACGGATAGGGGCGGGAGTAACAAGCCCTACGAGCAGTACTTC.

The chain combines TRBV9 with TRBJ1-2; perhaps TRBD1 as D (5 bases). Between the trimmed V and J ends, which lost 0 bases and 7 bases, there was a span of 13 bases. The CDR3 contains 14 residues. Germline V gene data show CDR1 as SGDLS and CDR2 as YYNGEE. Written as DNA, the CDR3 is TGTGCCAGCAGCGTAGAGAACGGGGGTTTTGGCTACACCTTC. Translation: CASSVENGGFGYTF.

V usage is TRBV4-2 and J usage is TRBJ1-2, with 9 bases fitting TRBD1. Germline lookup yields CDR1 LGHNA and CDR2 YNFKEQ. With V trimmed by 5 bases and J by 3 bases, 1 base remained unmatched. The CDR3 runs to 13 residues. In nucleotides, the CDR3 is TGTGCCAGCAGCGGGGACAGGGACTATGGCTACACCTTC. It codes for CASSGDRDYGYTF.